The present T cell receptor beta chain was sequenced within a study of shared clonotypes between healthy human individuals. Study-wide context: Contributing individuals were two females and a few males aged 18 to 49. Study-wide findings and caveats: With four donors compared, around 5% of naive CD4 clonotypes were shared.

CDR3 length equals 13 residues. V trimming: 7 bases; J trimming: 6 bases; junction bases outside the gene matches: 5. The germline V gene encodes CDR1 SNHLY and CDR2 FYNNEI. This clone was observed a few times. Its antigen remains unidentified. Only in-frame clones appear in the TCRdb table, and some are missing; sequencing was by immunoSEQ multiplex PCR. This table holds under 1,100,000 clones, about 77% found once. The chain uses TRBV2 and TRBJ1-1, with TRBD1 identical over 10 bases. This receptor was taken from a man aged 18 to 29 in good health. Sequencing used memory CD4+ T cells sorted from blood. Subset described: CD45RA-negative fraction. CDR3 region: CASTGQGTAEAFF. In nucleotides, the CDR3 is TGTGCCAGCACGGGACAGGGGACAGCTGAAGCTTTCTTT.